This entry concerns a single TCR beta chain. TCRdb recomputed calls from the 5' RACE reads with MiXCR, one row per CDR3 protein. Here the sample spans about 900,000 distinct CDR3 sequences, 10% to 15% being singletons. This entry is derived from a study of identical twins. This CDR3 has 15 amino acids. Germline V gene data show CDR1 as KGHSH and CDR2 as LQKENI. V was clipped by 0 bases and J by 4 bases, with 9 bases between them. These data also formed part of another study, on yellow fever vaccine responses in identical twins.

The receptor comes from a woman younger than 35 in good health. This rearrangement joins TRBV18 to TRBJ2-2; D is undetermined. The material sequenced was PBMCs. CDR3 in amino acids: CASSPPRTSTGELFF. The CDR3 DNA follows: TGTGCCAGCTCACCACCGCGGACCAGCACCGGGGAGCTGTTTTTT. Together with reference TRBV18 and TRBJ2-2, the CDR3 gives the full variable domain: NAGVMQNPRHLVRRRGQEARLRCSPMKGHSHVYWYRQLPEEGLKFMVYLQKENIIDESGMPKERFSAEFPKEGPSILRIQQVVRGDSAAYFCASSPPRTSTGELFFGEGSRLTVL.